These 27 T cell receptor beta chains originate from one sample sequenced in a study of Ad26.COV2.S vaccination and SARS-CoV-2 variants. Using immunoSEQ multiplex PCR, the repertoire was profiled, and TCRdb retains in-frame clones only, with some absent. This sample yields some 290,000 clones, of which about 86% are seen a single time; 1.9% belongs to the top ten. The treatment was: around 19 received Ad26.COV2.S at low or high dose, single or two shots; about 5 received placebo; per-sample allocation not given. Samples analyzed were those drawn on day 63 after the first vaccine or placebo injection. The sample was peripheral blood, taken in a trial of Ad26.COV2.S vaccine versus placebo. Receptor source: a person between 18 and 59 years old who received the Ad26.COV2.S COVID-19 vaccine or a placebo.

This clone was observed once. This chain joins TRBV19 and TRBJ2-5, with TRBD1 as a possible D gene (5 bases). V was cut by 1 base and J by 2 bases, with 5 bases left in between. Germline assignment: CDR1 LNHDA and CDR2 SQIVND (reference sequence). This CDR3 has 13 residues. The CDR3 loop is CASSIGTQETQYF. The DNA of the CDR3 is TGTGCCAGTAGTATAGGGACACAAGAGACCCAGTACTTC.

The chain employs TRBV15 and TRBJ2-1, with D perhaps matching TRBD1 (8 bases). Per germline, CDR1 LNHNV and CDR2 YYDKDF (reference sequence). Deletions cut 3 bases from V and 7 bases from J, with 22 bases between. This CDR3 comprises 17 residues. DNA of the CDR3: TGTGCCACCAGCAGTCCCCGGGGGGCAGGGGGCAAGAATGAGCAGTTCTTC. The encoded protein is CATSSPRGAGGKNEQFF.

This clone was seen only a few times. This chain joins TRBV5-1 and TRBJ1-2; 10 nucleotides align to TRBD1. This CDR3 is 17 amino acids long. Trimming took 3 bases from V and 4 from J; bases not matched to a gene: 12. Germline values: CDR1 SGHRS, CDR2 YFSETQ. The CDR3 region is CASSYTPGTGERYGYTF. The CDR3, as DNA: TGCGCCAGCAGCTATACCCCCGGGACAGGGGAACGCTATGGCTACACCTTC.

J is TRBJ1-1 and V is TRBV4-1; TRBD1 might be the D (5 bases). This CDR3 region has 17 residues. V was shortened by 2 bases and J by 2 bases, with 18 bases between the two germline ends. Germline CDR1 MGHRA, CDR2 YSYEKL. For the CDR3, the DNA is TGCGCCAGCAGCCAAAGCAGGGCTCGAACGCGAAACACTGAAGCTTTCTTT. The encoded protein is CASSQSRARTRNTEAFF.

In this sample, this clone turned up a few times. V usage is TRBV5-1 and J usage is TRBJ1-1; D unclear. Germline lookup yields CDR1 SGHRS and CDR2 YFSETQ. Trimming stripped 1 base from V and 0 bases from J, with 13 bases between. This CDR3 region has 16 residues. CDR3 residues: CASSLSVAVMNTEAFF. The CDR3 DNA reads TGCGCCAGCAGCTTGAGTGTAGCGGTTATGAACACTGAAGCTTTCTTT.

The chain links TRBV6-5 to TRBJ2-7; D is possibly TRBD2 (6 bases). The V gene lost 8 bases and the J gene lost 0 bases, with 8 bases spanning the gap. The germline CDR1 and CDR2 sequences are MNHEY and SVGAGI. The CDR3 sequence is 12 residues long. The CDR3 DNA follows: TGTGCCAGCGGGAGGCTCTCCTACGAGCAGTACTTC. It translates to CASGRLSYEQYF.

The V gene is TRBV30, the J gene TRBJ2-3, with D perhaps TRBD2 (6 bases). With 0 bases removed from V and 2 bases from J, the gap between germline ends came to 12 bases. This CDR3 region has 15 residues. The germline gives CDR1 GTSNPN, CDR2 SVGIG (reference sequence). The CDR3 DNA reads TGTGCCTGGAGTGTAAGATGGCGGGACACAGATACGCAGTATTTT. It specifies CAWSVRWRDTDTQYF.

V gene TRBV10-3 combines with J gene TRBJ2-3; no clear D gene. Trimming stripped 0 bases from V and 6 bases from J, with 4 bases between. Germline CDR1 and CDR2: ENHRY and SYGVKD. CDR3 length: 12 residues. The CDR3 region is CAISESGDTQYF. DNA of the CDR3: TGTGCCATCAGTGAGTCTGGCGATACGCAGTATTTT.

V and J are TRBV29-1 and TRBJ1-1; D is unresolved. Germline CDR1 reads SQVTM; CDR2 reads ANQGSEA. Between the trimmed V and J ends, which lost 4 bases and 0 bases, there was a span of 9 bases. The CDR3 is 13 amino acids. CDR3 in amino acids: CSVAQYLNTEAFF. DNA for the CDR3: TGCAGCGTTGCGCAATATTTGAACACTGAAGCTTTCTTT.

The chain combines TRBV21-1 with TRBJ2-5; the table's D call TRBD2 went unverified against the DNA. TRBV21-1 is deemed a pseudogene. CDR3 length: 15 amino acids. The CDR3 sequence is CASSKGSGGGETQYF. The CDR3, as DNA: TGTGCCAGCAGCAAAGGGAGCGGGGGCGGAGAGACCCAGTACTTC.

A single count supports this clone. CDR3 DNA: TGTGCCAGCAGTCTGACAGCTTACACTGAAGCTTTCTTT. Amino acid sequence: CASSLTAYTEAFF. The rearrangement uses TRBV12-3 or TRBV12-4 and TRBJ1-1, with a weak D call TRBD1 (5 bases). V gave up 5 bases and J gave up 3 bases, with 10 bases separating them. CDR3 length: 13 amino acids.

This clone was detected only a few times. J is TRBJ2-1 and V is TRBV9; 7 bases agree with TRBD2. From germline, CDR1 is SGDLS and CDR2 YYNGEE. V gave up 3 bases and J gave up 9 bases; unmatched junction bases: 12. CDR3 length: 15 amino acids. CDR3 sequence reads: CASSASGEIGSEQFF. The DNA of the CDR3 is TGTGCCAGCAGCGCAAGCGGGGAGATTGGGAGTGAGCAGTTCTTC.

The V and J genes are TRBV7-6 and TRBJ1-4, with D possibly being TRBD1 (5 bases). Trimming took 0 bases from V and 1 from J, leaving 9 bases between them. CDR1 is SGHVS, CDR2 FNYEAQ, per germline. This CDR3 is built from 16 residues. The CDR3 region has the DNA TGTGCCAGCAGCTTAGCGGTAACAGGAACTAATGAAAAACTGTTTTTT. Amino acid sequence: CASSLAVTGTNEKLFF.

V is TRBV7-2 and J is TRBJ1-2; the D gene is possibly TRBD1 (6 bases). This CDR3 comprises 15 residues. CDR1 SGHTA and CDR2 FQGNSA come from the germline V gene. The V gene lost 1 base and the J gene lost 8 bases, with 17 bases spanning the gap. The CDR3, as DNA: TGTGCCAGCAGCTTAGACCCTACGGGGGCGTTCGGCTACACCTTC. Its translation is CASSLDPTGAFGYTF.

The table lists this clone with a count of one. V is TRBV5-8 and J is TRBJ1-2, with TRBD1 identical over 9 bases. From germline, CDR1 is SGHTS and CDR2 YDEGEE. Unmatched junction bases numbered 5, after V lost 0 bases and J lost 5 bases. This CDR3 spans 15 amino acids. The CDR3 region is CASSLEMGQGYGYTF. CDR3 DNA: TGTGCCAGCAGCTTGGAGATGGGACAGGGTTATGGCTACACCTTC.

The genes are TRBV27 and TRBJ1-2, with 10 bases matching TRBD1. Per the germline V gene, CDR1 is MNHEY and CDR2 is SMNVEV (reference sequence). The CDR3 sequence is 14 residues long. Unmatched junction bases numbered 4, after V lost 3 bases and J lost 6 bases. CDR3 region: CASSFSTGGDGYTF. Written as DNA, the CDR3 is TGTGCCAGCAGTTTCTCGACAGGGGGCGATGGCTACACCTTC.

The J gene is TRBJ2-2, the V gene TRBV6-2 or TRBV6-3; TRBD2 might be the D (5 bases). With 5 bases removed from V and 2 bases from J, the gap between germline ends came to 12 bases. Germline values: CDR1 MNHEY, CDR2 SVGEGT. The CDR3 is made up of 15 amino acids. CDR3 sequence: CASSKRGFNTGELFF. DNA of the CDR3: TGTGCCAGCAGTAAGAGAGGGTTTAACACCGGGGAGCTGTTTTTT.

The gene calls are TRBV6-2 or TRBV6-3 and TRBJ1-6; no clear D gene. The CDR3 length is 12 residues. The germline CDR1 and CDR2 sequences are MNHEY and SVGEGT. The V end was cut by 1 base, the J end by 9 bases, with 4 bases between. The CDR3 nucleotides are TGTGCCAGCAGTTACTTAGGTTCACCCCTCCACTTT. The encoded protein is CASSYLGSPLHF.

CDR3 residues: CASSQDGAGASFAFF. The CDR3 DNA reads TGCGCCAGCAGCCAAGATGGGGCCGGAGCGTCTTTCGCTTTCTTT. V gene TRBV4-1 combines with J gene TRBJ1-1; possibly TRBD1 for D (5 bases). Trimming pared 0 bases from V and 11 bases from J, leaving 19 bases between. The CDR3 is made up of 15 amino acids. CDR1 is MGHRA, CDR2 YSYEKL, per germline.

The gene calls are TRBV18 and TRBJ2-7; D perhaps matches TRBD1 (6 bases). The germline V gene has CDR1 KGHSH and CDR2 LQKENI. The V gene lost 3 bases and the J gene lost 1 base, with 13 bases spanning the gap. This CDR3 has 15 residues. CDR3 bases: TGTGCCAGCTCACCCGCTGGGCAGGGGTCCTACGAGCAGTACTTC. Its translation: CASSPAGQGSYEQYF.

The CDR3 DNA reads TGCGCCAGCAGTCCAACTGAGGGGGGCTCCTACAATGAGCAGTTCTTC. Amino acids: CASSPTEGGSYNEQFF. V is TRBV5-1 and J is TRBJ2-1; D may be TRBD1 or TRBD2 (6 bases each). Trimming stripped 5 bases from V and 0 bases from J, with 15 bases between. This CDR3 has 16 amino acids. From germline, CDR1 is SGHRS and CDR2 YFSETQ.

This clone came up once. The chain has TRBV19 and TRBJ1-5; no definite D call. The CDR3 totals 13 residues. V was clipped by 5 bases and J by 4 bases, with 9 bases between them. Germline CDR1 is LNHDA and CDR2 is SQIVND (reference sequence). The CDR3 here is CASSFPPNQPQHF. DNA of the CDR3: TGTGCCAGTAGTTTCCCCCCTAATCAGCCCCAGCATTTT.

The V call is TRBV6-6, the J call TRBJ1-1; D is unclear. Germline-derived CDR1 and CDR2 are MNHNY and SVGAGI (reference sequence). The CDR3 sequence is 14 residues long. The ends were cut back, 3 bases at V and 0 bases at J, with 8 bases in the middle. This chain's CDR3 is CASSYLDVNTEAFF. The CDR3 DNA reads TGTGCCAGCAGTTATCTGGATGTGAACACTGAAGCTTTCTTT.

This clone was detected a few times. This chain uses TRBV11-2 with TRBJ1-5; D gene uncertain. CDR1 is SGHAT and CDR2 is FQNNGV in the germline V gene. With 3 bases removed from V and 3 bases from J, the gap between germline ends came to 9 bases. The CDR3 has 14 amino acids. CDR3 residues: CASSLGAFNQPQHF. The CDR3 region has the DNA TGTGCCAGCAGCTTGGGCGCCTTCAATCAGCCCCAGCATTTT.

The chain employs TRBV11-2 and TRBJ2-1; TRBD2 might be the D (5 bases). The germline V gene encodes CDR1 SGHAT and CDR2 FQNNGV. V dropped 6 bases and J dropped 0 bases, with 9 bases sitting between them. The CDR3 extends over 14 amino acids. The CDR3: CASRTRGSYNEQFF. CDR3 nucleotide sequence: TGTGCCAGCAGAACCCGGGGCTCCTACAATGAGCAGTTCTTC.

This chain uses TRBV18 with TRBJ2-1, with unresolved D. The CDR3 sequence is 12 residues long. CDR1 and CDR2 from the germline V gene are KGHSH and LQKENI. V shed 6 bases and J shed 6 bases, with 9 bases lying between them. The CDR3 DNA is TGTGCCAGCTCCGGGTCAGGCAATGAGCAGTTCTTC. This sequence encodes CASSGSGNEQFF.

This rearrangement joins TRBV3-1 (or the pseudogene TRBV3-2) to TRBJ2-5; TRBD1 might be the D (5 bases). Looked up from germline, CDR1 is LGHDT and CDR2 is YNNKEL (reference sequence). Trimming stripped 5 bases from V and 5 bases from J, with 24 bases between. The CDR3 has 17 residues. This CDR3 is CASSEEFQGTGVETQYF. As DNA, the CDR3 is TGTGCCAGCAGCGAGGAGTTCCAGGGAACTGGCGTGGAGACCCAGTACTTC.